Listed here are 10 T cell receptor beta chains from one sample, sequenced in a study of blood T cell repertoires in COVID-19. Using immunoSEQ multiplex PCR, the repertoire was profiled, and TCRdb retains in-frame clones only, with some absent. The table records under 150,000 clones, around 80% of them present only once. The sequenced material came from peripheral blood. The receptor source for this set is a woman aged 80 or over in a cohort sampled during active or convalescent COVID-19.

The J gene is TRBJ2-5, the V gene TRBV19; 8 nucleotides line up with TRBD2. With V trimmed by 3 bases and J by 0 bases, 6 bases remained unmatched. Germline V gives CDR1 LNHDA, CDR2 SQIVND (reference sequence). This CDR3 spans 16 amino acids. The CDR3 nucleotides are TGTGCCAGTAGTATTACTAGCGGCCGCTACCAAGAGACCCAGTACTTC. This encodes CASSITSGRYQETQYF.

V gene TRBV3-1 (or the pseudogene TRBV3-2) combines with J gene TRBJ2-5; D is uncertain. This CDR3 has 13 residues. Per germline, CDR1 LGHDT and CDR2 YNNKEL (reference sequence). Trimming stripped 3 bases from V and 0 bases from J, with 5 bases between. DNA of the CDR3: TGTGCCAGCAGCCAGCAGAACCAAGAGACCCAGTACTTC. Its protein product is CASSQQNQETQYF.

This sequence joins TRBV4-3 and TRBJ1-2; 8 nucleotides align to TRBD1. CDR3 size: 11 residues. V was pared by 8 bases and J by 8 bases, with 4 bases of the junction left unmatched. CDR1 and CDR2 (germline): LGHNA, YSLEER. The CDR3 nucleotides are TGCGCCAGCGGACAGGGAAGGGGCTACACCTTC. The encoded protein is CASGQGRGYTF.

The chain recombines TRBV4-3 with TRBJ2-2; D is possibly TRBD1 (5 bases). The CDR3 is made up of 18 amino acids. The germline V gene has CDR1 LGHNA and CDR2 YSLEER. The V gene lost 2 bases and the J gene lost 3 bases, with 19 bases spanning the gap. The CDR3 here is CASSQLPEMSTDTGELFF. As DNA, the CDR3 is TGCGCCAGCAGCCAACTTCCAGAAATGTCGACAGACACCGGGGAGCTGTTTTTT.

This clone was recorded a few times. The rearrangement links TRBV5-4 to TRBJ1-2, with 7 bases matching TRBD1. Losses at the gene ends were 0 bases for V and 6 bases for J; bases not matched to a gene: 11. Germline-derived CDR1 and CDR2 are SGHNT and YYREEE (reference sequence). This CDR3 is 16 amino acids long. The CDR3 DNA reads TGTGCCAGCAGCTTGGAGCGGGCAGGGGGATCGAATGGCTACACCTTC. Translating gives CASSLERAGGSNGYTF.

The chain links TRBV9 to TRBJ1-3, with 9 bases fitting TRBD1. Looked up from germline, CDR1 is SGDLS and CDR2 is YYNGEE. This CDR3 spans 16 amino acids. Germline trimming cut 3 bases from V and 1 base from J; bases unmatched to any gene: 5. The CDR3 sequence: CASSAGDRVSGNTIYF. The CDR3 DNA reads as TGTGCCAGCAGCGCCGGGGACAGGGTGTCTGGAAACACCATATATTTT.

The chain joins TRBV24-1 to TRBJ2-1; 12 bases map to TRBD1. CDR1 is KGHDR, CDR2 SFDVKD, per germline. V dropped 5 bases and J dropped 8; count of bases not matched to a gene: 15. This CDR3 contains 18 residues. The DNA for the CDR3 is TGTGCCACCAGTGCCCTTCTTCCCCCGGGACAGGGGGCCCATGAGCAGTTCTTC. Protein sequence: CATSALLPPGQGAHEQFF.

V usage is TRBV21-1 and J usage is TRBJ1-1; the table calls TRBD1, which could not be checked here. TRBV21-1 is designated a pseudogene. The CDR3 length is 15 residues. The CDR3 DNA reads TGTGCCAGCAATGTGGAGGGGGCTGTGAACACTGAAGCTTTCTTT. Encoded protein: CASNVEGAVNTEAFF.

J is TRBJ2-5 and V is TRBV5-8, with TRBD2 as a possible D gene (5 bases). This CDR3 comprises 17 residues. The V and J ends lost 4 bases and 4 bases respectively, with 23 bases between them. The V gene's germline CDR1 is SGHTS and CDR2 YDEGEE. In DNA form, the CDR3 reads TGTGCCAGCAGCCTTTGGGCCAGAGCTACCGGAGGAGAGACCCAGTACTTC. It translates to CASSLWARATGGETQYF.

CDR3 loop: CASSQMGQGYEKLFF. The DNA for the CDR3 is TGTGCCAGCAGCCAAATGGGACAGGGATATGAAAAACTGTTTTTT. The chain is built from TRBV14 and TRBJ1-4; 9 bases line up with TRBD1. The germline V gene encodes CDR1 SGHDN and CDR2 FVKESK. The CDR3 spans 15 residues. Trimming took 2 bases from V and 6 from J; bases not matched to a gene: 4.